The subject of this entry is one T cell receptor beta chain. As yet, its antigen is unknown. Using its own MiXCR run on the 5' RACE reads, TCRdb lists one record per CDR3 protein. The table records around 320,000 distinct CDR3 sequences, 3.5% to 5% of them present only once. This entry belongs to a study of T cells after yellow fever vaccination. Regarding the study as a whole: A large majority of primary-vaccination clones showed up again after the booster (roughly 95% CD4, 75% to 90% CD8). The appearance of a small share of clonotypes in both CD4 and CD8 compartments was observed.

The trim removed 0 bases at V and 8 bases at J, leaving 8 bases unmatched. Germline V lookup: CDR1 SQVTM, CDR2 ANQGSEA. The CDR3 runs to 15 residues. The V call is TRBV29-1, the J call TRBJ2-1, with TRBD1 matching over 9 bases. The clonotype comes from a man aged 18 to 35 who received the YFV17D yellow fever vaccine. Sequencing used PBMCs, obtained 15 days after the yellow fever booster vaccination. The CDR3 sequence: CSVEEGQGLVDEQFF. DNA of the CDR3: TGCAGCGTTGAAGAAGGACAGGGGCTGGTCGATGAGCAGTTCTTC.